The 3 T cell receptor beta chains reported below all come from one sample, sequenced in a study of blood T cell repertoires in COVID-19 (dated by TCRdb to 2020 to 2022). Library preparation used the immunoSEQ multiplex PCR assay. The table was pulled from immuneACCESS by TCRdb, which kept in-frame rearrangements only. Such tables lose some clones; where checked, under half of the loss comes from unresolved V genes, and the rest has no known cause. The sample contains about 300,000 clones, 70% to 90% of them found a single time. The top ten constitute about 10% of the sample. Sequences were obtained from PBMCs or T cells enriched from blood (not recorded which). The receptors were gathered from a woman aged 18-30 years who had recovered from COVID-19.

The J gene is TRBJ1-5, the V gene TRBV5-1; a weak D match, TRBD1 (5 bases). The CDR3 spans 14 residues. Germline V gene sequence: CDR1 SGHRS, CDR2 YFSETQ. Trimming left V 0 bases short and J 7 bases short, with 11 bases between. The CDR3 reads CASSLAGGEQPQHF. CDR3 coding DNA: TGCGCCAGCAGCTTGGCGGGGGGTGAACAGCCCCAGCATTTT.

This clone was detected once. The V and J genes are TRBV28 and TRBJ1-1; possibly TRBD1 for D (5 bases). The CDR3 has 13 amino acids. The V and J ends lost 9 bases and 0 bases respectively, with 11 bases between them. Germline V gives CDR1 MDHEN, CDR2 SYDVKM. The CDR3 here is CASLRQLNTEAFF. For the CDR3, the DNA is TGTGCCAGTCTTCGACAGTTGAACACTGAAGCTTTCTTT.

J is TRBJ1-2 and V is TRBV11-2; TRBD1 aligns across 9 bases. This CDR3 spans 14 amino acids. V lost 2 bases to trimming and J lost 11 bases; unmatched junction nucleotides: 9. Germline V CDR1 and CDR2: SGHAT, FQNNGV. In DNA, the CDR3 is TGTGCCAGCAGCTTAACCTGGGACAGGGTGTTGTACACCTTC. Its protein product is CASSLTWDRVLYTF.